This T cell receptor (beta chain) was profiled in a study of T cell repertoires in cytomegalovirus infection. Background on the study: Recently described HLA-C-restricted plus well-studied HLA-B-restricted CMV epitopes were used. Both CMV infection and a matching HLA type were indicated by public TCR beta signatures.

General study points: Identification of carriers of CMV plus the relevant HLA was performed using cumulative public TCR beta family frequency. The study found HLA-C-restricted CMV-specific TCR beta clonotypes dominating the ex vivo response.

Per the germline V gene, CDR1 is MGHRA and CDR2 is YSYEKL. V dropped 4 bases and J dropped 1; count of bases not matched to a gene: 10. There are 18 residues in the CDR3. Each CDR3 protein is one row after TCRdb ran MiXCR on the reads. The table lists about 770,000 distinct CDR3 sequences, approximately 32% of them singletons, with around 13% in the top ten. With respect to this clonotype: Its target is unknown.

This chain connects TRBV4-1 to TRBJ2-2; 9 bases align to TRBD2. The sequence was collected from a human donor in good health (CMV status not recorded). Some clones in this sample may be carry-over from other donors' samples. The sequenced sample was cultured CD8+ T cells from PBMCs, obtained from culture after CMV antigen stimulation. The CDR3 loop reads CASSLWVLAGKNTGELFF. The CDR3 nucleotides read TGCGCCAGCAGCCTCTGGGTTCTAGCGGGGAAGAACACCGGGGAGCTGTTTTTT.